This T cell receptor (beta chain) was profiled in a study of response to subunit inactivated influenza vaccine. General observations from the study: It was the authors' suggestion that each seasonal influenza vaccination recruits few new T cells.

Each CDR3 protein is one row after TCRdb ran MiXCR on the RT-PCR reads. The table has approximately 480,000 distinct CDR3 sequences, about 10% seen once; the top ten hold 9.5% to 15%. With regard to this clonotype: Its antigen remains unknown.

Trimming left V 5 bases short and J 5 bases short, with 24 bases between. CDR1 SGHVS and CDR2 FNYEAQ come from the germline V gene. The CDR3 extends over 17 amino acids. This sequence originates from a man aged 50 or older who received an inactivated influenza vaccine. Material: PBMCs from blood, obtained roughly 45 days after vaccination. This chain joins TRBV7-6 and TRBJ2-5; TRBD2 is a possible D gene (6 bases). The CDR3 sequence is CASSGDGWRKGRETQYF. The CDR3 region has the DNA TGTGCCAGCAGCGGAGACGGTTGGCGGAAAGGGAGGGAGACCCAGTACTTC.